The 22 T cell receptor beta chains presented below share a single source sample, sequenced in a study of CD8+ T cells in alopecia areata. The sequencing template was cDNA reverse transcribed from extracted RNA. The table came from immunoSEQ multiplex PCR; TCRdb's copy has only in-frame clones and leaves some out. The table lists 200,000 to 300,000 clones, with no singletons. CD4, CD8alpha, NKG2D, NKG2ACE and other markers guided sorting of pooled cutaneous lymph node cells. The sequencing sample was made of CD4+ T cells sorted from a lymph node. The receptors were sampled from a C3H/HeJ mouse with alopecia areata. This strain's MHC haplotype is H2-k.

This clone showed up just a few times. Gene names are the mouse ones. The read ends 4 residues early relative to the CDR3; the germline J gene fills the gap. This CDR3 is also generated by other DNA sequences in the sample. The chain recombines TRBV13-1 with TRBJ1-2; 9 positions match TRBD1. The V gene end was trimmed by 2 bases and the J gene end by 3 bases; junction bases not matched to a gene: 2. Germline V gene data show CDR1 as NSHNY and CDR2 as SYGAGN. CDR3 size: 14 residues. This CDR3 reads CASSEGQGYSDYTF. CDR3 DNA, as far as it was read: TGTGCCAGCAGTGAGGGACAGGGATACTCC.

In this sample, this clone turned up a few times. Genes here carry mouse names. Read sequence stops 4 residues before the CDR3 end, and the germline J gene provides the missing end. The chain links TRBV13-1 to TRBJ2-1, with D possibly being TRBD2 (6 bases). Germline V gives CDR1 NSHNY, CDR2 SYGAGN. This CDR3 region has 15 residues. Between the trimmed V and J ends, which lost 3 bases and 4 bases, there was a span of 14 bases. The CDR3 DNA, read in part, is TGTGCCAGCAGTGTGTCTTGGGGGTCTTATGCT. The encoded protein is CASSVSWGSYA. The CDR3 as a whole reads CASSVSWGSYAEQFF.

In regard to this clone: The germline gene is not matched at one end of the junction; a read error may be the cause. Genes here carry mouse names. The read is 4 residues too short to cover the CDR3 end, so that end is filled in from the germline J gene. The chain has TRBV13-2 and TRBJ2-7; TRBD1 aligns across 11 bases. This CDR3 is built from 15 residues. CDR1 and CDR2 (germline): NNHNN, SYGAGS (reference sequence). The sequenced part of the CDR3 DNA is TGTGCCAGCGGCGATGGACAGGGGGCCTTTTAT. Translated, it gives CASGDGQGAFY. The CDR3 reads in full as CASGDGQGAFYEQYF.

Details on this clone: Gene names denote mouse genes. The read comes to an end 4 residues before the CDR3 does, leaving the germline J gene to fill in the end. This chain uses TRBV5 with TRBJ2-3, with a tentative D call TRBD1 (6 bases). Germline-derived CDR1 and CDR2 are LGHNA and YNLKQL (reference sequence). Between the trimmed V and J ends, which lost 0 bases and 0 bases, there was a span of 13 bases. The CDR3 covers 17 residues. CDR3 amino acids: CASSQESQGASAETLYF. The sequenced CDR3 bases are TGTGCCAGCAGCCAAGAGTCACAGGGAGCTAGTGCAGAA.

This clone has just a few counts. Gene and germline names: mouse. Coverage ceases 4 residues before the CDR3 finishes, and the germline J gene fills in the end. The chain employs TRBV13-1 and TRBJ2-7; TRBD1 matches 10 bases. The germline CDR1 and CDR2 sequences are NSHNY and SYGAGN. V shed 3 bases and J 2 bases; nucleotides not matched to a gene: 2. This CDR3 is built from 14 residues. CDR3 protein: CASSAGQGTYEQYF. CDR3 bases read: TGTGCCAGCAGTGCGGGACAGGGGACCTAT.

Of note for this clone: Gene names refer to mouse genes. The read falls 4 residues short of the CDR3 end, and the missing part is taken from the germline J gene. Additional DNA sequences in this sample encode the identical CDR3. This chain joins TRBV13-2 and TRBJ2-1; 12 bases line up with TRBD2. Trimming cost V 5 bases and J 1 base; bases outside gene matches: 4. Germline lookup yields CDR1 NNHNN and CDR2 SYGAGS (reference sequence). This CDR3 is built from 16 residues. CDR3 residues: CASGAGTGGNYAEQFF. The sequenced part of the CDR3 DNA is TGTGCCAGCGGAGCCGGGACTGGGGGGAACTATGCT.

Notes on this clone: The gene symbols are mouse symbols. The read terminates 4 residues before the CDR3 end, so the remaining end is supplied by the germline J gene. The J gene is TRBJ2-5, the V gene TRBV13-1; 10 bases line up with TRBD1. Germline lookup yields CDR1 NSHNY and CDR2 SYGAGN. The CDR3 contains 15 residues. CDR3: CASSGPGQGSDTQYF. The DNA read from the CDR3 is TGTGCCAGCAGTGGTCCGGGACAGGGGAGTGAC.

A remark on this clone: The genes and germline here are from mouse. The read falls 4 residues short of the CDR3 end, and the missing part is taken from the germline J gene. This rearrangement joins TRBV13-1 to TRBJ2-5; the match to TRBD1 covers 7 bases. The CDR3 is made up of 15 amino acids. Germline V gives CDR1 NSHNY, CDR2 SYGAGN. V shed 0 bases and J 3 bases; nucleotides not matched to a gene: 4. The CDR3 reads CASSDAGDSQDTQYF. Incomplete CDR3 DNA: TGTGCCAGCAGTGATGCAGGGGACAGTCAAGAC.

With respect to this clone: The gene symbols are mouse symbols. The read falls 4 residues short of the CDR3 end, and the missing part is taken from the germline J gene. Additional DNA sequences in this sample encode the identical CDR3. The chain recombines TRBV31 with TRBJ1-2; D perhaps matches TRBD1 (6 bases). Trimming took 1 base from V and 3 from J, leaving 6 bases between them. In germline, CDR1 is GKSSPN, CDR2 SITVG. This CDR3 is built from 12 residues. CDR3 residues: CAWSHRDSDYTF. CDR3 DNA, as far as it was read: TGTGCCTGGAGTCACAGGGACTCC.

As concerns this clone: Mouse gene names apply. The read falls 4 residues short of the CDR3 end, and the missing part is taken from the germline J gene. In the same sample, other DNA sequences code for this CDR3. The rearrangement links TRBV5 to TRBJ1-1, with D perhaps TRBD1 (6 bases). The CDR3 sequence is 15 residues long. V lost 0 bases to trimming and J lost 2 bases, with 10 bases between them. CDR1 LGHNA and CDR2 YNLKQL come from the germline V gene (reference sequence). CDR3 DNA, as far as it was read: TGTGCCAGCAGCCAAGATGGACAGACCAACACA. The encoded protein is CASSQDGQTNT. The entire CDR3 protein reads CASSQDGQTNTEVFF.

This clone was seen a handful of times. Gene names follow the mouse nomenclature. The CDR3 end falls 4 residues outside the read, so it is completed with the germline J gene. V is TRBV31 and J is TRBJ1-2; no clear D gene. The CDR3 is 12 amino acids. Germline V gene sequence: CDR1 GKSSPN, CDR2 SITVG. CDR3 sequence: CAWSLSVPDYTF. Partial CDR3 DNA: TGTGCCTGGAGTCTATCAGTGCCC. The variable domain in full, completed from reference TRBV31 and TRBJ1-2, reads AQTIHQWPVAEIKAVGSPLSLGCTIKGKSSPNLYWYWQATGGTLQQLFYSITVGQVESVVQLNLSASRPKDDQFILSTEKLLLSHSGFYLCAWSLSVPDYTFGSGTRLLVI.

There are a few counts of this clone. Each gene name is a mouse one. The sequence runs out 4 residues before the end of the CDR3; the remainder is reconstructed from the germline J gene. The chain combines TRBV31 with TRBJ2-7, with 9 bases lining up with TRBD2. CDR1 and CDR2 (germline): GKSSPN, SITVG. With 3 bases clipped from V and 3 bases from J, the junction kept 3 bases outside the gene matches. This CDR3 comprises 13 residues. CDR3 DNA, as far as it was read: TGTGCCTGGAGACTGGGGGGTATCTAT. Translating it yields CAWRLGGIY. The CDR3 as a whole reads CAWRLGGIYEQYF.

About this clone: Gene names are mouse gene names. The read falls 4 residues short of the CDR3 end, and the missing part is taken from the germline J gene. The chain carries TRBV13-1 and TRBJ2-3; 9 bases map to TRBD2. J lost 0 bases, V lost 5 bases, and 4 bases had no gene match. CDR1 is NSHNY and CDR2 is SYGAGN in the germline V gene. This CDR3 contains 15 residues. CDR3 region: CASSPTGGSAETLYF. The sequenced CDR3 bases are TGTGCCAGCAGCCCGACTGGGGGTAGTGCAGAA.

Comment on this clone: Gene names are the mouse ones. Read sequence stops 4 residues before the CDR3 end, and the germline J gene provides the missing end. Other nucleotide sequences from this sample produce the same CDR3. The chain uses TRBV13-1 and TRBJ2-1; 12 nucleotides agree with TRBD2. The CDR3 consists of 14 residues. Germline V lookup: CDR1 NSHNY, CDR2 SYGAGN. The CDR3 sequence is CASSEGTGGAEQFF. The part of the CDR3 DNA that was read is TGTGCCAGCAGTGAGGGGACTGGGGGGGCT.

This clone has only a few counts. The gene names here belong to mouse. The sequenced fragment ends 4 residues before the CDR3 boundary, so the rest is inferred from the germline J gene. This sequence joins TRBV1 and TRBJ2-5; 9 bases line up with TRBD1. Germline V gene sequence: CDR1 NSQYPW, CDR2 LRSPGD (reference sequence). CDR3 size: 15 residues. The covered CDR3 bases are TGCACCTGCAGTGGACCTCGGGACAGGGTAGAC. Amino acids: CTCSGPRDRVD. The CDR3 reads in full as CTCSGPRDRVDTQYF.

On this clone itself: This may be a read error: a much more frequent sequence differs by one nucleotide. Germline and genes: mouse. Read sequence stops 4 residues before the CDR3 end, and the germline J gene provides the missing end. V and J are TRBV19 and TRBJ1-2; 9 bases map to TRBD1. Trimming removed 3 bases from V and 1 base from J; junction bases left unmatched: 1. Germline lookup yields CDR1 FNHDT and CDR2 SITEND (reference sequence). This CDR3 spans 14 amino acids. The CDR3 sequence: CASSRTGVNSDYTF. CDR3 bases read: TGTGCCAGCAGTAGGACAGGGGTAAACTCC.

There are a few counts of this clone. Mouse names are used for the genes. Coverage ceases 4 residues before the CDR3 finishes, and the germline J gene fills in the end. The V and J genes are TRBV17 and TRBJ2-5; 7 nucleotides agree with TRBD1. CDR3 length: 14 amino acids. Germline CDR1 and CDR2: MNHDT and YYDKIL. V trimming: 4 bases; J trimming: 0 bases; junction bases outside the gene matches: 1. This CDR3 reads CASSNRGNQDTQYF. The part of the CDR3 DNA that was read is TGTGCTAGCAGTAACAGGGGTAACCAAGAC. The full variable domain, rest sourced from reference TRBV17 and TRBJ2-5, is DTTVKQNPRYKLARVGKPVNLICSQTMNHDTMYWYQKKPNQAPKLLLFYYDKILNREADTFEKFQSSRPNNSFCSLYIGSAGLEYSAMYLCASSNRGNQDTQYFGPGTRLLVL.

This clone occurred a few times. The germline and genes are mouse ones. The read finishes 4 residues shy of the CDR3 end, and the germline J gene is used to complete it. This chain links TRBV19 with TRBJ2-1; D remains ambiguous. The germline V and J ends were trimmed by 6 bases and 0 bases, with 4 bases remaining between them. Germline V lookup: CDR1 FNHDT, CDR2 SITEND (reference sequence). This CDR3 is 12 amino acids long. CDR3 loop: CASNINYAEQFF. The part of the CDR3 DNA that was read is TGTGCCAGCAACATTAACTATGCT.

Concerning this clone: Genes here carry mouse names. CDR3: CASSDPPGANSYEQYF. The sequenced CDR3 bases are TGTGCCAGCAGTGACCCCCCTGGGGCCAACTCCTAT. This chain connects TRBV13-1 to TRBJ2-7, with a weak D call TRBD2 (6 bases). The read ends 4 residues before the CDR3 terminus; that terminus is restored from the germline J gene. Germline V gene lookup returns CDR1 NSHNY and CDR2 SYGAGN. Trimming left V 2 bases short and J 0 bases short, with 15 bases between. The CDR3 has 16 residues.

On this clone itself: The genes are named according to mouse. The CDR3 extends 4 residues past the end of the read, so its final part is completed from the germline J gene. Other DNA sequences of this sample code for an identical CDR3. The chain uses TRBV19 and TRBJ2-1; 8 positions match TRBD1. This CDR3 region has 14 residues. V shed 1 base and J 3 bases; nucleotides not matched to a gene: 0. Germline loops: CDR1 FNHDT, CDR2 SITEND (reference sequence). CDR3 DNA, as far as it was read: TGTGCCAGCAGTATAACAGGGGGCTATGCT. Translating gives CASSITGGYA. The CDR3 as a whole reads CASSITGGYAEQFF.

On this clone: The gene names here belong to mouse. The read comes to an end 4 residues before the CDR3 does, leaving the germline J gene to fill in the end. The V gene is TRBV13-1, the J gene TRBJ2-1; 14 bases map to TRBD2. The CDR3 runs 15 residues. V lost 5 bases and J lost 5; bases outside the gene matches: 3. Germline V gene data show CDR1 as NSHNY and CDR2 as SYGAGN. The CDR3 sequence: CASRGLGGRNAEQFF. The sequenced CDR3 bases are TGTGCCAGCAGGGGACTGGGGGGGCGGAATGCT.

This clone was detected only a few times. The genes and germline here are from mouse. From the germline J gene comes the end of the CDR3, since the read stops 4 residues before it. The V call is TRBV16, the J call TRBJ1-1, with 7 bases aligning to TRBD1. The CDR3 is made up of 13 amino acids. Germline V gives CDR1 SGHSA, CDR2 FRNQAP. Trimming at V came to 9 bases and at J to 0 bases, leaving 4 bases not matched to a gene. CDR3: CARGTEPNTEVFF. The CDR3 bases that were read are TGTGCAAGAGGGACAGAGCCAAACACA.